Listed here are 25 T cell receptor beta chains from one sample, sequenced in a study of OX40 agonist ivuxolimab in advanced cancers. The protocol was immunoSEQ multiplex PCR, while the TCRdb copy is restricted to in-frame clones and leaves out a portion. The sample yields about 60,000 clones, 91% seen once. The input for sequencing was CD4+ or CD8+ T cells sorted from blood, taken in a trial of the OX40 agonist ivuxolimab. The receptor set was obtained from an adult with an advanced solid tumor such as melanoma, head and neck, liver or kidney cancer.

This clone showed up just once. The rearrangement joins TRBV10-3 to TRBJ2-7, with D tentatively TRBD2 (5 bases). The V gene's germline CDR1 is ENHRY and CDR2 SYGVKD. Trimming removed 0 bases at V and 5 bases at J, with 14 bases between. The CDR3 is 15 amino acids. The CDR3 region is CAISESGDYANEQYF. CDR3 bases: TGTGCCATCAGTGAGTCCGGAGACTACGCAAACGAGCAGTACTTC.

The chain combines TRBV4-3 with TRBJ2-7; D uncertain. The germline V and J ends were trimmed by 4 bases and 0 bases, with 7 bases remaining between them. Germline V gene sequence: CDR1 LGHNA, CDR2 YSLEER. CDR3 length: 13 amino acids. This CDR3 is CASSPTLSYEQYF. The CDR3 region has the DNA TGCGCCAGCAGCCCGACGCTCTCCTACGAGCAGTACTTC.

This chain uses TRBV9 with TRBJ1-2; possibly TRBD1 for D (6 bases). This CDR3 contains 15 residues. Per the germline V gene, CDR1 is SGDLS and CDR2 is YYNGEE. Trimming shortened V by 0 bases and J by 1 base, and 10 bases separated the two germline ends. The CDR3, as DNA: TGTGCCAGCAGCGTAGTTCAGGGGATTAACTATGGCTACACCTTC. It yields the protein CASSVVQGINYGYTF.

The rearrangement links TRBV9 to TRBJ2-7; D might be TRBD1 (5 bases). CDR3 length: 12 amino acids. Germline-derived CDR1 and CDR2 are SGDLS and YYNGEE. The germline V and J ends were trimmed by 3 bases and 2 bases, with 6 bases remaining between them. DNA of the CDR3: TGTGCCAGCAGCGGACAGACCTACGAGCAGTACTTC. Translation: CASSGQTYEQYF.

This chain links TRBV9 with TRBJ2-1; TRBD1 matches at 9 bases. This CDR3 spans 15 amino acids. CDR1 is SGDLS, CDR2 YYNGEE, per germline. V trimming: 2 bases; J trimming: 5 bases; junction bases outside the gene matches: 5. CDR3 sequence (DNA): TGTGCCAGCAGCGTGAGGACAGGGGAGGACAATGAGCAGTTCTTC. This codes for CASSVRTGEDNEQFF.

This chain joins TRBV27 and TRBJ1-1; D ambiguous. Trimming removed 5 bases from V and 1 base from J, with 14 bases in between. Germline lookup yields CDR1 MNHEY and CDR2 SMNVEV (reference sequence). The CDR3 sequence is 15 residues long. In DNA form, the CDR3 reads TGTGCCAGCAGTCGGGTCGACCGTACGAACACTGAAGCTTTCTTT. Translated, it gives CASSRVDRTNTEAFF.

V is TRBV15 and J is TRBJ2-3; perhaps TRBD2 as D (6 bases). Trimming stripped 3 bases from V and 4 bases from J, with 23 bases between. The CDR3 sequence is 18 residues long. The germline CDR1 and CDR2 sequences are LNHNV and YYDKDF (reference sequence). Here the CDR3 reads CATSSPAGRLMTSDTQYF. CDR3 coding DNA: TGTGCCACCAGCAGCCCTGCGGGACGTTTAATGACTTCAGATACGCAGTATTTT.

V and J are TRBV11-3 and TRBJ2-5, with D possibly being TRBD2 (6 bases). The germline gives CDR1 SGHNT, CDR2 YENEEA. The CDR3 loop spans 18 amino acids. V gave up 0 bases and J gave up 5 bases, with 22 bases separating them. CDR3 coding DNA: TGTGCCAGCAGCTTAGATAGGAGGCAGGGACTCGTTATGGAGACCCAGTACTTC. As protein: CASSLDRRQGLVMETQYF.

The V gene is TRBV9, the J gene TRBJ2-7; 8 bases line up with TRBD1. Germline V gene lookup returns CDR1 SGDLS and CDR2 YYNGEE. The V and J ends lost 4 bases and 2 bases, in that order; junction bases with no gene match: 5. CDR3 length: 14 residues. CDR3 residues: CASSPWTGTYEQYF. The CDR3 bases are TGTGCCAGCAGCCCGTGGACAGGGACCTACGAGCAGTACTTC.

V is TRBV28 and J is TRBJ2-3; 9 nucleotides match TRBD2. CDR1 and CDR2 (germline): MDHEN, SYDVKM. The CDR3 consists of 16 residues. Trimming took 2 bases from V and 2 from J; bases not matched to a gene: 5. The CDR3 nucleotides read TGTGCCAGCAGTTTACGGGGCGGGGGGGCCACAGATACGCAGTATTTT. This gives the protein CASSLRGGGATDTQYF.

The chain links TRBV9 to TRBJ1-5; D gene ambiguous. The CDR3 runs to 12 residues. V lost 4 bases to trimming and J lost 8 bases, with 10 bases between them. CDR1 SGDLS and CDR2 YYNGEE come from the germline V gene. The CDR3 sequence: CASSSGEKPQHF. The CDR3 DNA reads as TGTGCCAGCAGCTCCGGGGAAAAGCCCCAGCATTTT.

The chain's CDR3 is CASSPGQGVQETQYF. The CDR3 bases are TGTGCCAGCAGTCCAGGACAGGGGGTGCAAGAGACCCAGTACTTC. This rearrangement joins TRBV6-5 to TRBJ2-5; 10 positions match TRBD1. CDR3 length: 15 amino acids. From germline, CDR1 is MNHEY and CDR2 SVGAGI. V lost 5 bases and J lost 2; bases outside the gene matches: 5.

CDR3 loop: CASSLEGQLTEAFF. As DNA, the CDR3 is TGTGCCAGCTCACTCGAGGGACAGCTCACTGAAGCTTTCTTT. The rearrangement links TRBV18 to TRBJ1-1, with 7 bases identical to TRBD1. The CDR3 is made up of 14 amino acids. V trimming: 4 bases; J trimming: 4 bases; junction bases outside the gene matches: 6. Per the germline V gene, CDR1 is KGHSH and CDR2 is LQKENI.

The CDR3 loop is CAWTLRTGKRSYEQYF. The DNA of the CDR3 is TGTGCCTGGACCTTGAGGACAGGGAAGAGATCCTACGAGCAGTACTTC. This rearrangement joins TRBV30 to TRBJ2-7, with 8 bases identical to TRBD1. V shed 4 bases, J shed 1 base, and the junction held 12 bases outside the gene matches. This CDR3 contains 16 residues. In germline, CDR1 is GTSNPN, CDR2 SVGIG (reference sequence).

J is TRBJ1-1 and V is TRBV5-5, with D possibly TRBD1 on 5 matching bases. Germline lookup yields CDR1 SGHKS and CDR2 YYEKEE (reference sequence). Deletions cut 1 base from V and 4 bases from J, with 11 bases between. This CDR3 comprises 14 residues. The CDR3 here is CASSLTREGTEAFF. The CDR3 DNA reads TGTGCCAGCAGCTTGACCAGGGAAGGCACTGAAGCTTTCTTT.

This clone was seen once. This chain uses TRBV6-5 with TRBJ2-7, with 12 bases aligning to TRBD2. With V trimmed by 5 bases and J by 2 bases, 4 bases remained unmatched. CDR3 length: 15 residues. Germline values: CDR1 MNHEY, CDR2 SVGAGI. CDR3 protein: CASSNGLAGPYEQYF. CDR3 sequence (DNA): TGTGCCAGCAGTAACGGACTAGCGGGGCCCTACGAGCAGTACTTC.

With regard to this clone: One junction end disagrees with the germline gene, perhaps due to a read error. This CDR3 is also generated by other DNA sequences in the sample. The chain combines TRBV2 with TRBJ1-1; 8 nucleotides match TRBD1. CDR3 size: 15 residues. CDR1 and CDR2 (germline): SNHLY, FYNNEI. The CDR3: CASSTRTGLNTEAFF. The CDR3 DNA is TGTGCCAGCAGTACCCGGACAGGGTTGAACACTGAAGCCTTCTTT.

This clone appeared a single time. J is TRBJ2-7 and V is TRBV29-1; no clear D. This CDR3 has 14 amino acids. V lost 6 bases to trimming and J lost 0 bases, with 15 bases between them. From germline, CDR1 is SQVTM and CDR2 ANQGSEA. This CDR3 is CSVVDQKSSYEQYF. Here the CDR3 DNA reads TGCAGCGTCGTAGACCAGAAAAGCTCCTACGAGCAGTACTTC.

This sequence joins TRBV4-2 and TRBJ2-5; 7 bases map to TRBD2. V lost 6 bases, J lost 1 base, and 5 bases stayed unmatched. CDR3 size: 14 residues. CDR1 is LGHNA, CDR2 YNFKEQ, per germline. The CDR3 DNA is TGTGCCAGCAGGCCGGGAGGTGGCCAAGAGACCCAGTACTTC. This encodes CASRPGGGQETQYF.

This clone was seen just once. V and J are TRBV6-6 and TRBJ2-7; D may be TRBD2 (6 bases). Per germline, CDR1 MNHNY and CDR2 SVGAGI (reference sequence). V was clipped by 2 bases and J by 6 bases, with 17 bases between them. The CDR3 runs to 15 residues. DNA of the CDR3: TGTGCCAGCAGTTACACGGGAGCCCCTCCCGGCGAGCAGTACTTC. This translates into CASSYTGAPPGEQYF.

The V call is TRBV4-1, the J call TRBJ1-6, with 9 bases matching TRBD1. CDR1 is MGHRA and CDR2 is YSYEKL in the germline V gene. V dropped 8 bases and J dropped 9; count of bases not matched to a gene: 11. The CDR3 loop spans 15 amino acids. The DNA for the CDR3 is TGCGCCAGCTCCCTCGGACAGGGGTTTCGTTCACCCCTCCACTTT. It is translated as CASSLGQGFRSPLHF.

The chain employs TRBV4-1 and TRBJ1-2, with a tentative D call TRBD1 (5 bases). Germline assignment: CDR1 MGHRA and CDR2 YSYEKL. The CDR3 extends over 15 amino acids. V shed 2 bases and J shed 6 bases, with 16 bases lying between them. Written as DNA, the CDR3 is TGCGCCAGCAGCCAATATTTGGGGGTGTGGGATGGCTACACCTTC. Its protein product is CASSQYLGVWDGYTF.

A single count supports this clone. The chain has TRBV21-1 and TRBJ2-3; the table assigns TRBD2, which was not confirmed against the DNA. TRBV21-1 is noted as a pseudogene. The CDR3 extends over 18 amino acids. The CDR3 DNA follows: TGTGCCAGCAGCGGACTAGCGGGCCTTCCCCCTAGCACAGATACGCAGTATTTT. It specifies CASSGLAGLPPSTDTQYF.

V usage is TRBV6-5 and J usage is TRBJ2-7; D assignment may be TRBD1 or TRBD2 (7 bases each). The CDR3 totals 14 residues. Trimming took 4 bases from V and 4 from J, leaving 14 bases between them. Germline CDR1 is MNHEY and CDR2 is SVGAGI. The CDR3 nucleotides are TGTGCCAGCAGTTTAGGGGGCGGGAGTTACGAGCAGTACTTC. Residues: CASSLGGGSYEQYF.

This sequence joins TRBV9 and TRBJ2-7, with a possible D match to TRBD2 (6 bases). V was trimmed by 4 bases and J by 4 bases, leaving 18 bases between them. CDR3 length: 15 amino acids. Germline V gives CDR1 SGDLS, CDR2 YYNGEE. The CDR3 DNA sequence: TGTGCCAGCAGCCCCCGGTCAGGGACTGCTTACGAGCAGTACTTC. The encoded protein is CASSPRSGTAYEQYF.